The source of this T cell receptor beta chain is a study of cytomegalovirus exposure and HLA in healthy donors. Study context: Of around 410 genotyped donors, more than 65% grouped in the Caucasian-associated ancestry cluster.

V lost 5 bases to trimming and J lost 8 bases; unmatched junction nucleotides: 9. This CDR3 has 14 amino acids. CDR1 and CDR2 from the germline V gene are SEHNR and FQNEAQ (reference sequence). The study ran its PCR with 60 Vbeta and 13 Jbeta primers. TCRdb's copy holds only in-frame clones and misses some; the assay was immunoSEQ multiplex PCR. This sample's table has about 35,000 clones. Note on this clone: Antigen unknown.

Study-level results: Fewer N-insertions than the approximately 680-donor mean were reportedly shown by an Asian-associated ancestry cluster in a later analysis. In a later analysis, specific HLA alleles were associated with some 16,000 TCR beta sequences at a 0.05 false discovery rate. The authors listed some 160 TCR beta chains as cytomegalovirus-associated.

The sequence was collected from a man aged 35-49 years in good health and CMV-seronegative. Input material: PBMCs. V usage is TRBV7-9 and J usage is TRBJ1-2; 9 bases agree with TRBD1. The CDR3 loop is CASSRGTGSTGYTF. The CDR3 nucleotides read TGTGCCAGCAGCCGGGGGACAGGGTCGACGGGCTACACCTTC.